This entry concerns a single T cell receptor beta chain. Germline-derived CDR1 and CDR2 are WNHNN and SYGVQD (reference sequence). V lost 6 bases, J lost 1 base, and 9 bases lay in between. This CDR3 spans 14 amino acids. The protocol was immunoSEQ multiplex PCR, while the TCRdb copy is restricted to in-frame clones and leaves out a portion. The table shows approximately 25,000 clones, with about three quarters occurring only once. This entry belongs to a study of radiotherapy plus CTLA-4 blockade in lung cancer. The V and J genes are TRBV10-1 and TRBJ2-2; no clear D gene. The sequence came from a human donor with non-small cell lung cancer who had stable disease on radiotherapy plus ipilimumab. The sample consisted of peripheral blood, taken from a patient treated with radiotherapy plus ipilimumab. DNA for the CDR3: TGCGCCAGCAGCGAAGACTGGAACACCGGGGAGCTGTTTTTT. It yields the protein CASSEDWNTGELFF.